This record looks at one T cell receptor (beta chain) sequence and its context. The sample is drawn from a study of blood T cell repertoires in COVID-19. V shed 3 bases and J 4 bases; nucleotides not matched to a gene: 6. The CDR3 is made up of 15 amino acids. The germline CDR1 and CDR2 sequences are SNHLY and FYNNEI. As processed by the authors: Estimated nucleated cell counts came from reference gene primer amplification. The table came from immunoSEQ multiplex PCR; TCRdb's copy has only in-frame clones and leaves some out. V, J and clone size are taken as reported in that table, and D and trimming were inferred from the DNA itself. The sample shows about 190,000 clones, 70% to 90% of them seen only once.

This receptor was taken from a man aged 25 to 40 with acute or convalescent COVID-19. Sequenced: peripheral blood. This chain uses TRBV2 with TRBJ2-3; 8 nucleotides line up with TRBD2. The CDR3 nucleotides are TGTGCCAGCAGTGATAGCGGGATGAGGGCAGATACGCAGTATTTT. It codes for CASSDSGMRADTQYF.